The count of the clone carrying this T cell receptor (beta chain) is one. Its antigen is as yet unknown. The source of the sample is a study of T cell responses to AZD1222 COVID-19 vaccine. Study results and limitations: Of spike-specific TCRs, nearly half reportedly target regions left unmutated in variants. Clonal diversity was possibly underestimated, and the donors were mostly white British, with more females. Only six people who got AZD1222 tested seropositive at baseline.

Trimming shortened V by 7 bases and J by 6 bases, and 15 bases separated the two germline ends. The CDR3 spans 13 residues. Germline lookup yields CDR1 MNHEY and CDR2 SVGAGI. TCRdb keeps only in-frame clones here, not all; method: immunoSEQ multiplex PCR. Found here are 120,000 or so clones, 91% of them singletons; the top ten hold under 3.5%. The genes are TRBV6-5 and TRBJ1-1, with D unresolved. The receptor was derived from an adult in good health. The specimen was peripheral blood, collected on day 0 of AZD1222 vaccination. CDR3: CASTLTPGAEAFF. CDR3 coding DNA: TGTGCCAGCACCCTGACGCCCGGCGCTGAAGCTTTCTTT.